This TCR beta chain was sequenced during a study of beta chain features in type 1 diabetes. Study results and caveats: For cells with high TCR expression, cDNA sequencing could yield over-representation. Any HLA-type effect on TCRB rearrangement remained unresolved here. Among patients, naive, central memory and Treg TCRB repertoires appeared more similar than among healthy donors.

With respect to this clone: Antigen: not known.

The authors reverse transcribed all of the isolated RNA, so sequencing captured expressed TCRB transcripts. Here immunoSEQ multiplex PCR was the method, and the copy in TCRdb shows in-frame clones only, minus some. Of nearly 350,000 clones listed, roughly 8% are singletons. The V gene's germline CDR1 is SGHAT and CDR2 FQNNGV. The CDR3 is 15 amino acids. The V end was cut by 1 base, the J end by 1 base, with 10 bases between. This sequence was found in a young woman in good health. Sequences were obtained from central memory CD4+ T cells from blood. The chain uses TRBV11-2 and TRBJ1-1; D is perhaps TRBD1 (5 bases). CDR3 in amino acids: CASSLAQGRNTEAFF. CDR3 sequence (DNA): TGTGCCAGCAGCTTAGCCCAGGGAAGGAACACTGAAGCTTTCTTT. Looking up the rest from reference TRBV11-2 and TRBJ1-1 gives the full variable domain: EAGVAQSPRYKIIEKRQSVAFWCNPISGHATLYWYQQILGQGPKLLIQFQNNGVVDDSQLPKDRFSAERLKGVDSTLKIQPAKLEDSAVYLCASSLAQGRNTEAFFGQGTRLTVV.